Listed here are 13 T cell receptor beta chains from one sample, sequenced in a study of regulatory T cells in long-lasting Graves disease. Both iRepertoire HTBI primers and Arm-PCR of CDR3 regions were used to build the TCR beta libraries. TCRdb reanalysed the multiplex PCR reads using MiXCR and keeps one entry per CDR3 protein. This table has around 500,000 distinct CDR3 sequences, about 20% appearing once. Time point defined: persistent/refractory GD, antithyroid drugs over 5 years with positive TRAb. PBMCs were the source of the RNA used for TCR sequencing. The starting material was peripheral blood mononuclear cells (PBMCs), obtained when the disease was refractory, from a patient treated with antithyroid drugs. The source is a female donor with Graves disease.

This clonotype was observed a single time. A much larger clone differs by one base, so this may be a read error. V usage is TRBV5-1 and J usage is TRBJ1-4; D is perhaps TRBD1 (5 bases). The V end lost 4 bases, the J end lost 3 bases, and 13 bases lay between the germline ends. Germline lookup yields CDR1 SGHRS and CDR2 YFSETQ. The CDR3 runs to 15 residues. The CDR3 region has the DNA TGCGCCAGCAGCCGGGACTCTACATCTAATGAAAAACTGTTTTTT. Translation: CASSRDSTSNEKLFF.

This rearrangement joins TRBV7-9 to TRBJ1-1, with TRBD1 as a possible D gene (6 bases). Germline lookup yields CDR1 SEHNR and CDR2 FQNEAQ (reference sequence). The CDR3 is 15 residues long. Trimming took 1 base from V and 3 from J, leaving 12 bases between them. The CDR3 protein is CASSLEGGRDTEAFF. In DNA form, the CDR3 reads TGTGCCAGCAGCTTAGAGGGGGGGCGAGACACTGAAGCTTTCTTT.

This chain joins TRBV5-1 and TRBJ2-1, with a possible D match to TRBD1 (6 bases). The CDR3 runs 16 residues. Germline assignment: CDR1 SGHRS and CDR2 YFSETQ. Trimming pared 4 bases from V and 6 bases from J, leaving 20 bases between. CDR3 loop: CASSVYGTLDSNEQFF. CDR3 sequence (DNA): TGCGCCAGCAGCGTTTACGGGACGCTGGACAGCAATGAGCAGTTCTTC.

This clonotype was counted ten times or more. This chain uses TRBV2 with TRBJ1-2; no firm D call. Per the germline V gene, CDR1 is SNHLY and CDR2 is FYNNEI. There are 15 residues in the CDR3. The ends were cut back, 4 bases at V and 5 bases at J, with 17 bases in the middle. The CDR3 sequence is CASSGTLGVDYGYTF. The CDR3 bases are TGTGCCAGCAGTGGAACATTGGGTGTCGATTATGGCTACACCTTC. The full variable domain, rest sourced from reference TRBV2 and TRBJ1-2, is EPEVTQTPSHQVTQMGQEVILRCVPISNHLYFYWYRQILGQKVEFLVSFYNNEISEKSEIFDDQFSVERPDGSNFTLKIRSTKLEDSAMYFCASSGTLGVDYGYTFGSGTRLTVV.

This clonotype was seen only a few times. The rearrangement links TRBV28 to TRBJ2-1; no reliable D call. The V gene lost 5 bases and the J gene lost 0 bases, with 8 bases spanning the gap. Looked up from germline, CDR1 is MDHEN and CDR2 is SYDVKM. This CDR3 has 14 amino acids. The CDR3: CASSPTSSYNEQFF. The DNA of the CDR3 is TGTGCCAGCAGTCCCACCAGCTCCTACAATGAGCAGTTCTTC.

The chain has TRBV19 and TRBJ2-5, with 8 bases aligning to TRBD1. CDR3 size: 14 residues. Germline loops: CDR1 LNHDA, CDR2 SQIVND (reference sequence). The trim removed 6 bases at V and 5 bases at J, leaving 8 bases unmatched. The CDR3 bases are TGTGCCAGTAGGTCAGGGGGCAATACGGAGACCCAGTACTTC. Residues: CASRSGGNTETQYF.

This clonotype was observed at least ten times. V is TRBV28 and J is TRBJ2-4; a possible D gene is TRBD2 (7 bases). The CDR3 is 13 amino acids. V was trimmed by 7 bases and J by 5 bases, leaving 12 bases between them. CDR1 MDHEN and CDR2 SYDVKM come from the germline V gene. Here the CDR3 reads CASKGGGENIQYF. In nucleotides, the CDR3 is TGTGCCAGCAAAGGAGGGGGGGAAAACATTCAGTACTTC.

This clonotype was found a few times. The chain couples TRBV29-1 to TRBJ2-5; TRBD1 matches at 8 bases. V dropped 1 base and J dropped 5; count of bases not matched to a gene: 6. This CDR3 is 14 amino acids long. Germline CDR1 is SQVTM and CDR2 is ANQGSEA. CDR3 loop: CSVEVSRTGETQYF. The CDR3 region has the DNA TGCAGCGTTGAAGTCTCAAGGACAGGGGAGACCCAGTACTTC.

This clonotype has ten or more counts. J is TRBJ2-7 and V is TRBV10-3; unclear D gene. Trimming cost V 4 bases and J 0 bases, with 10 bases left between them. CDR1 is ENHRY and CDR2 is SYGVKD in the germline V gene. CDR3 length: 14 residues. CDR3: CAISVSSSSYEQYF. CDR3 nucleotides: TGTGCCATCAGTGTATCTTCGAGCTCCTACGAGCAGTACTTC.

This clonotype was picked up a small number of times. The chain links TRBV5-1 to TRBJ2-7; possibly TRBD2 for D (6 bases). In germline, CDR1 is SGHRS, CDR2 YFSETQ. CDR3 length: 17 residues. Trimming stripped 1 base from V and 0 bases from J, with 17 bases between. For the CDR3, the DNA is TGCGCCAGCAGCTTGTTTATGTCTGCGGGAACCTCCTACGAGCAGTACTTC. Residues: CASSLFMSAGTSYEQYF.

This sequence joins TRBV5-1 and TRBJ2-7; 8 bases are shared with TRBD2. The V gene end was trimmed by 5 bases and the J gene end by 0 bases; junction bases not matched to a gene: 7. This CDR3 is 15 amino acids long. CDR1 and CDR2 from the germline V gene are SGHRS and YFSETQ. DNA of the CDR3: TGCGCCAGCAGTTCACAGCGGGAGAGCTCCTACGAGCAGTACTTC. Its translation: CASSSQRESSYEQYF.

This chain connects TRBV20-1 to TRBJ1-5, with D uncertain. This CDR3 is 14 amino acids long. CDR1 is DFQATT and CDR2 is SNEGSKA in the germline V gene (reference sequence). Trimming left V 1 base short and J 4 bases short, with 11 bases between. The CDR3: CSARVPMENQPQHF. The CDR3 DNA is TGCAGTGCTAGAGTTCCGATGGAGAATCAGCCCCAGCATTTT.

There are many counts of this clonotype. V is TRBV7-9 and J is TRBJ2-5; the match to TRBD1 covers 7 bases. CDR3 length: 15 amino acids. The V and J ends lost 0 bases and 5 bases, in that order; junction bases with no gene match: 6. CDR1 is SEHNR, CDR2 FQNEAQ, per germline (reference sequence). CDR3 sequence: CASSLATGERETQYF. As DNA, the CDR3 is TGTGCCAGCAGCTTAGCAACAGGGGAACGGGAGACCCAGTACTTC. The full variable domain, rest sourced from reference TRBV7-9 and TRBJ2-5, is DTGVSQNPRHKITKRGQNVTFRCDPISEHNRLYWYRQTLGQGPEFLTYFQNEAQLEKSRLLSDRFSAERPKGSFSTLEIQRTEQGDSAMYLCASSLATGERETQYFGPGTRLLVL.